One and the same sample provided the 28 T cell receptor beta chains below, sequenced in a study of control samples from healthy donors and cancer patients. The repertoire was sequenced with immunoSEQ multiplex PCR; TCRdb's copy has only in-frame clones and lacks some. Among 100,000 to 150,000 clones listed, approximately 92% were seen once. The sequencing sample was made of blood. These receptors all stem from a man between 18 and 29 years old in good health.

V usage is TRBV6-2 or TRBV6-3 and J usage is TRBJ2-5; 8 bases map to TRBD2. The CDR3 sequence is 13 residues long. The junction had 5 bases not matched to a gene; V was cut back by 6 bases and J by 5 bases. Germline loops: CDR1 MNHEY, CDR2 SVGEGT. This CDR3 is CASSPGGWETQYF. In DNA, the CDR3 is TGTGCCAGCAGCCCGGGGGGGTGGGAGACCCAGTACTTC.

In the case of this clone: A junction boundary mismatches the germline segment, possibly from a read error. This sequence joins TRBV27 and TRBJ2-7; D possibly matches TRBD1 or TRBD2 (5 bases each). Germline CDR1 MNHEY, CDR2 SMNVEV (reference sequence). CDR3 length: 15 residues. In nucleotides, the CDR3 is TGTGCCAGCAGTTTCTTGTCAGGGAGCTCCTACGAGCAGCACTTC. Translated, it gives CASSFLSGSSYEQHF.

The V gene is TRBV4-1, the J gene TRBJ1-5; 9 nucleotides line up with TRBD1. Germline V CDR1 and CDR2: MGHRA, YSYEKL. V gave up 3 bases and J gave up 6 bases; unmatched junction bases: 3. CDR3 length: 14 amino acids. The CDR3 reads CASSQGTGFQPQHF. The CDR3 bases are TGCGCCAGCAGCCAGGGGACAGGGTTTCAGCCCCAGCATTTT.

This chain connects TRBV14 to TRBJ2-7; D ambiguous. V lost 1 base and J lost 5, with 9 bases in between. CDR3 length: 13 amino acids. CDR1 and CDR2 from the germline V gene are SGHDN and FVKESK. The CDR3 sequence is CASSQAVLDEQYV. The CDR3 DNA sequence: TGTGCCAGCAGCCAAGCCGTGTTAGACGAGCAGTACGTC.

The CDR3 region is CASQRPNTEAFF. The CDR3 bases are TGTGCCAGCCAACGTCCGAACACTGAAGCTTTCTTT. The chain combines TRBV11-3 with TRBJ1-1; no clear D gene. Germline V gives CDR1 SGHNT, CDR2 YENEEA. V was trimmed by 8 bases and J by 1 base, leaving 8 bases between them. This CDR3 comprises 12 residues. Based on the CDR3 plus reference TRBV11-3 and TRBJ1-1, the full variable domain is EAGVVQSPRYKIIEKKQPVAFWCNPISGHNTLYWYLQNLGQGPELLIRYENEEAVDDSQLPKDRFSAERLKGVDSTLKIQPAELGDSAVYLCASQRPNTEAFFGQGTRLTVV.

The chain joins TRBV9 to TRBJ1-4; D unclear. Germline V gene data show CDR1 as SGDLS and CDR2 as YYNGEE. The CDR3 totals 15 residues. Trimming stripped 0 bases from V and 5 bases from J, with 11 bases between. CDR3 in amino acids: CASSVEPAENEKLFF. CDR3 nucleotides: TGTGCCAGCAGCGTAGAACCGGCGGAAAATGAAAAACTGTTTTTT.

DNA of the CDR3: TGTGCCAGCAGCCAGGGACGGAACTATGGCTACACCTTC. This encodes CASSQGRNYGYTF. J is TRBJ1-2 and V is TRBV3-1 (or the pseudogene TRBV3-2); D possibly corresponds to TRBD1 (5 bases). Trimming stripped 3 bases from V and 2 bases from J, with 7 bases between. Germline V gene sequence: CDR1 LGHDT, CDR2 YNNKEL (reference sequence). The CDR3 extends over 13 amino acids.

The CDR3 sequence is CASSPGTGGKEKLFF. The CDR3 DNA follows: TGTGCCAGCAGCCCCGGGACAGGGGGCAAGGAAAAACTGTTTTTT. The V and J genes are TRBV2 and TRBJ1-4, with 12 bases fitting TRBD1. Germline loops: CDR1 SNHLY, CDR2 FYNNEI. V lost 6 bases to trimming and J lost 8 bases; unmatched junction nucleotides: 7. This CDR3 region has 15 residues.

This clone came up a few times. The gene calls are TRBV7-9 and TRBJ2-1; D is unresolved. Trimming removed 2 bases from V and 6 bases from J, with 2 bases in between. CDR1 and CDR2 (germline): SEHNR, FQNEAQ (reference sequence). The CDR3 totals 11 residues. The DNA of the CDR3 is TGTGCCAGCAGCTTAATCAATGAGCAGTTCTTC. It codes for CASSLINEQFF. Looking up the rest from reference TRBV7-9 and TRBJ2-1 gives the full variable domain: DTGVSQNPRHKITKRGQNVTFRCDPISEHNRLYWYRQTLGQGPEFLTYFQNEAQLEKSRLLSDRFSAERPKGSFSTLEIQRTEQGDSAMYLCASSLINEQFFGPGTRLTVL.

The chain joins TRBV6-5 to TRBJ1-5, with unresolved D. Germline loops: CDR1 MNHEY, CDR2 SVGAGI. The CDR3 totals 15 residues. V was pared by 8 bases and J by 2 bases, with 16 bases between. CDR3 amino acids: CASRPGPNGNQPQHF. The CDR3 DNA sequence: TGTGCCAGCCGGCCAGGTCCCAACGGCAATCAGCCCCAGCATTTT.

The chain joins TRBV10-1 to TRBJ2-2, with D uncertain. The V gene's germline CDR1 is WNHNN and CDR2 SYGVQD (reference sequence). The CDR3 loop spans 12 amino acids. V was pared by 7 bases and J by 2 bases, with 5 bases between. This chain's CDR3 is CASTGNTGELFF. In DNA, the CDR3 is TGCGCCAGCACCGGCAACACCGGGGAGCTGTTTTTT.

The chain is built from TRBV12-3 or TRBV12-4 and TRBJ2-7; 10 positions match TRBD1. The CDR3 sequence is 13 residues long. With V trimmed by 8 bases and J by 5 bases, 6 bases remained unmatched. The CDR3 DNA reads TGTGCCAGCCGTCGACAGGGGGCCGACGAGCAGTACTTC. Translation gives CASRRQGADEQYF.

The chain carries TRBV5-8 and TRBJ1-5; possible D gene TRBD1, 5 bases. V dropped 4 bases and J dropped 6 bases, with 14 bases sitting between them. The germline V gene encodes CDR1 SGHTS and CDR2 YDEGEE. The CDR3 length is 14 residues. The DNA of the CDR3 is TGTGCCAGCAGCCTTCGGGGCGGCGGTCAGCCCCAGCATTTT. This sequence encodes CASSLRGGGQPQHF.

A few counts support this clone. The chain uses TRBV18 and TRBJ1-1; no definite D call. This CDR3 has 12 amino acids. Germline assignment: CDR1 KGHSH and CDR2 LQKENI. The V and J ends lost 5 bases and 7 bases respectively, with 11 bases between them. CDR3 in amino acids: CASSVNRREAFF. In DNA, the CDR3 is TGTGCCAGCTCAGTGAACAGACGTGAAGCTTTCTTT.

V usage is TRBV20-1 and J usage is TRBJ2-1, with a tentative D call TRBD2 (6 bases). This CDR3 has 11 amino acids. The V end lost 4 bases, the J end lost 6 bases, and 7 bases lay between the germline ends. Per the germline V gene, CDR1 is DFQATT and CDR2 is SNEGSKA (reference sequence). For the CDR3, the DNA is TGCAGTGCTATGACTAGCAATGAGCAGTTCTTC. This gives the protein CSAMTSNEQFF.

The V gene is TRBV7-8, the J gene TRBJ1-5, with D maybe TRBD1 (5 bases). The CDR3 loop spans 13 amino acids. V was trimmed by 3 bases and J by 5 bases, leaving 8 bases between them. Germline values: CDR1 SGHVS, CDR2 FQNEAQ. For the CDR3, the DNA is TGTGCCAGCAGCTTGGGGGGAGATCAGCCCCAGCATTTT. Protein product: CASSLGGDQPQHF.

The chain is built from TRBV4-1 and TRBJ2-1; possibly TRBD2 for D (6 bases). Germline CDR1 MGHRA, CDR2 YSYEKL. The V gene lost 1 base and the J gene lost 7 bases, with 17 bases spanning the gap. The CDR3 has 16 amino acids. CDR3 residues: CASSQGDRELRNEQFF. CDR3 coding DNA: TGCGCCAGCAGCCAAGGGGACCGGGAGTTACGAAATGAGCAGTTCTTC.

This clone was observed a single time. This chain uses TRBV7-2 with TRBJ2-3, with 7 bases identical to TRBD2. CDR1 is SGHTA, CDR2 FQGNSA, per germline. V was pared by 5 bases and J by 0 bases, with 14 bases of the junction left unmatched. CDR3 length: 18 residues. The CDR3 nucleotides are TGTGCCAGCAGCGTAGGCTGGACTAGGGCCACTAGCACAGATACGCAGTATTTT. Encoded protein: CASSVGWTRATSTDTQYF. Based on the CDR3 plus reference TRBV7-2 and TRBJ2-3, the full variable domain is GAGVSQSPSNKVTEKGKDVELRCDPISGHTALYWYRQSLGQGLEFLIYFQGNSAPDKSGLPSDRFSAERTGGSVSTLTIQRTQQEDSAVYLCASSVGWTRATSTDTQYFGPGTRLTVL.

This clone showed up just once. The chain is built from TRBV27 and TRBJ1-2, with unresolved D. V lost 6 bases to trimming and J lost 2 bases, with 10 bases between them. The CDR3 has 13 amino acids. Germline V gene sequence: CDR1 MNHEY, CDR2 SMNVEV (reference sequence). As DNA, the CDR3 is TGTGCCAGCAGCCCGAACGGAAACTATGGCTACACCTTC. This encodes CASSPNGNYGYTF.

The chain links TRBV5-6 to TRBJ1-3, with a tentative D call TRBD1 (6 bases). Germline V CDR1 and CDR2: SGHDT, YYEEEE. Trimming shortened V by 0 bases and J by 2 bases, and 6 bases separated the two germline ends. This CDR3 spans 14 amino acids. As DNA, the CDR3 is TGTGCCAGCAGCTTGGCAGGGGCTGGAAACACCATATATTTT. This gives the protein CASSLAGAGNTIYF.

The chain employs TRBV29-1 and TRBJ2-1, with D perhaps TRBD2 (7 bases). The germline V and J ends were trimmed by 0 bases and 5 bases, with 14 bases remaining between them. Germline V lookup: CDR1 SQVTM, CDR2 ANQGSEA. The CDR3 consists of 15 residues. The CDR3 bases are TGCAGCGTTGAAGATGTAGGGGGGGTTAACAATGAGCAGTTCTTC. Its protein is CSVEDVGGVNNEQFF.

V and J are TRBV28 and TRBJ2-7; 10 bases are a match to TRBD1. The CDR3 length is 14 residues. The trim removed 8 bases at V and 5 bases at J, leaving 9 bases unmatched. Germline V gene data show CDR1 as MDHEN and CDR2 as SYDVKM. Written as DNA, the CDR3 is TGTGCCAGCGCACCGGGACAGGGGTTCCACGAGCAGTACTTC. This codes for CASAPGQGFHEQYF.

The CDR3 DNA reads TGTGCCAGCAGTGAAGTTTCTAGGCATTCACCCCTCCACTTT. It is translated as CASSEVSRHSPLHF. V is TRBV25-1 and J is TRBJ1-6; D not certain. This CDR3 is built from 14 residues. Per the germline V gene, CDR1 is MGHDK and CDR2 is SYGVNS. V shed 2 bases and J shed 8 bases, with 10 bases lying between them. Together with reference TRBV25-1 and TRBJ1-6, the CDR3 gives the full variable domain: EADIYQTPRYLVIGTGKKITLECSQTMGHDKMYWYQQDPGMELHLIHYSYGVNSTEKGDLSSESTVSRIRTEHFPLTLESARPSHTSQYLCASSEVSRHSPLHFGNGTRLTVT.

Written as DNA, the CDR3 is TGCAGCGCGAAGGAAGGGGGCCTGAACACCGGGGAGCTGTTTTTT. Its translation is CSAKEGGLNTGELFF. This chain joins TRBV29-1 and TRBJ2-2; 7 positions match TRBD1. This CDR3 comprises 15 residues. Germline lookup yields CDR1 SQVTM and CDR2 ANQGSEA. The junction had 9 bases not matched to a gene; V was cut back by 7 bases and J by 1 base.

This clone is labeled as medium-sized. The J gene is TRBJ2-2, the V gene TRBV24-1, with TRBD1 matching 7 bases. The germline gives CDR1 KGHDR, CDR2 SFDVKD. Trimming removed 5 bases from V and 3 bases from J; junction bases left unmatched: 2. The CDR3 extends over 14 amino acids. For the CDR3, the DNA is TGTGCCACCAGTGGCGACAGGGACACCGGGGAGCTGTTTTTT. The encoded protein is CATSGDRDTGELFF.

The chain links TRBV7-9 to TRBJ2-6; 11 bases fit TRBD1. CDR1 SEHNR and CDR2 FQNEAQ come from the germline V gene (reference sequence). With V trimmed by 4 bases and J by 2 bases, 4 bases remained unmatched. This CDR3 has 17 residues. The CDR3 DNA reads TGTGCCAGCAGCTCCGGGACAGGGGGTGCTGGGGCCAACGTCCTGACTTTC. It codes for CASSSGTGGAGANVLTF. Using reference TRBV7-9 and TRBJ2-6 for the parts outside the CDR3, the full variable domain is DTGVSQNPRHKITKRGQNVTFRCDPISEHNRLYWYRQTLGQGPEFLTYFQNEAQLEKSRLLSDRFSAERPKGSFSTLEIQRTEQGDSAMYLCASSSGTGGAGANVLTFGAGSRLTVL.

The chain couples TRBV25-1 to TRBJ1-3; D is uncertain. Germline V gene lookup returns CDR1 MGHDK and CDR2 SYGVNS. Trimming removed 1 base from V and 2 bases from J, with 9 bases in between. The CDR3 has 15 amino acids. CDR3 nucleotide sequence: TGTGCCAGCAGTGAATCCGCCGCTGCTGGAAACACCATATATTTT. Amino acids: CASSESAAAGNTIYF.

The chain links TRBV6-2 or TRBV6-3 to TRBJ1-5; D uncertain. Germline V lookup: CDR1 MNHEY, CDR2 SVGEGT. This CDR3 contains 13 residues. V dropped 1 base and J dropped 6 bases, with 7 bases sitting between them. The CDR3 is CASSYFRGQPQHF. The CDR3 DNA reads TGTGCCAGCAGTTACTTTCGGGGTCAGCCCCAGCATTTT.